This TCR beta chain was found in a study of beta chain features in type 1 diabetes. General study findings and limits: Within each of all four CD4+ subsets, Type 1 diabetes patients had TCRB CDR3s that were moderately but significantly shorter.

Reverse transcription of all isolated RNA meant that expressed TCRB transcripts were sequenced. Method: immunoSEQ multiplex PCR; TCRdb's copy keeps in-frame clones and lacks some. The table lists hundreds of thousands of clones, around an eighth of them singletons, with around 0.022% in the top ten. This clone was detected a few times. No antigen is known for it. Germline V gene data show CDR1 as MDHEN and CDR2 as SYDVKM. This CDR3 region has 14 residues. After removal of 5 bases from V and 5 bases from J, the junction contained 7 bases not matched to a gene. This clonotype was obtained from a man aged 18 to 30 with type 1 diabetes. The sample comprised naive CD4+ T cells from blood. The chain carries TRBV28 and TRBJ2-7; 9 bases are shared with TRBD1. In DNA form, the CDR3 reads TGTGCCAGCAGTACCGGACAGGGGACCCACGAGCAGTACTTC. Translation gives CASSTGQGTHEQYF.